The subject of this entry is one T cell receptor (beta chain). What it binds is not known. The treatment here: roughly 10-day PBMC culture with coronavirus spike peptide pools or control peptides (ViraFEST assay). Before TCRs were sequenced, ViraFEST expanded antigen-specific T cells with peptide pools. Trimming took off 1 base at V and 6 bases at J, with 16 bases between the two ends. This CDR3 has 15 residues. Germline-derived CDR1 and CDR2 are MNHNS and SASEGT. The data were taken from a study of vaccination and CD4 T cells after COVID-19. About the study: The convalescent group had six males, four females, seven Caucasians, two Asians, one multiracial.

Sequencing of cultured CD4+ T cell DNA used the Oncomine TCR Beta short-read assay. TCRdb redid the calling of the PCR reads with MiXCR, one entry per CDR3 protein. Counted here are thousands of distinct CDR3 sequences, about 48% occurring once; the ten biggest clones make up around 20%. Points from the study as a whole: Early post-infection timepoints were not included, and relatively few convalescent patients were studied.

Material for sequencing was CD4+ T cells from blood, cultured in vitro. The J gene is TRBJ2-7, the V gene TRBV6-1; D is unresolved. This TCR was recovered from a human donor who had recovered from COVID-19. The CDR3 bases are TGTGCCAGCAGTGAAGGGCAGCATCCCACCTCCGAGCAGTACTTC. Protein: CASSEGQHPTSEQYF.